One and the same sample provided the 3 T cell receptor beta chains below, sequenced in a study of neurological immune-mediated disorders. TCRdb re-called the 5' RACE reads with MiXCR, one entry per CDR3 protein. The top ten hold approximately 30% of the sample, which has tens of thousands of distinct CDR3 sequences, around 14% seen once. Sequencing input: PBMCs. The receptors stem from a woman in her forties or fifties with HTLV-1-associated myelopathy (HAM/TSP).

This clonotype was counted at least ten times. This chain joins TRBV10-2 and TRBJ1-2; D remains ambiguous. Trimming left V 0 bases short and J 2 bases short, with 4 bases between. The CDR3 covers 13 residues. Looked up from germline, CDR1 is WSHSY and CDR2 is SAAADI. In DNA, the CDR3 is TGCGCCAGCAGTGAGTCAGAAAACTATGGCTACACCTTC. This translates into CASSESENYGYTF.

The chain links TRBV7-2 to TRBJ2-5; tentatively, D is TRBD2 (6 bases). This CDR3 comprises 14 residues. V gave up 3 bases and J gave up 7 bases, with 15 bases separating them. The germline V gene encodes CDR1 SGHTA and CDR2 FQGNSA. CDR3 sequence reads: CASSLGGAQTTQYF. For the CDR3, the DNA is TGTGCCAGCAGCTTGGGCGGGGCCCAAACGACCCAGTACTTC. Filled out from reference TRBV7-2 and TRBJ2-5, the complete variable domain reads GAGVSQSPSNKVTEKGKDVELRCDPISGHTALYWYRQSLGQGLEFLIYFQGNSAPDKSGLPSDRFSAERTGGSVSTLTIQRTQQEDSAVYLCASSLGGAQTTQYFGPGTRLLVL.

This clonotype has at least ten counts. V and J are TRBV5-5 and TRBJ1-1, with D maybe TRBD1 (5 bases). This CDR3 comprises 15 residues. Germline assignment: CDR1 SGHKS and CDR2 YYEKEE (reference sequence). Trimming shortened V by 3 bases and J by 0 bases, and 12 bases separated the two germline ends. The CDR3: CASSSNRSLNTEAFF. Here the CDR3 DNA reads TGTGCCAGCAGCTCCAACAGGAGTTTGAACACTGAAGCTTTCTTT. The full variable domain, its missing parts supplied by reference TRBV5-5 and TRBJ1-1, is DAGVTQSPTHLIKTRGQQVTLRCSPISGHKSVSWYQQVLGQGPQFIFQYYEKEERGRGNFPDRFSARQFPNYSSELNVNALLLGDSALYLCASSSNRSLNTEAFFGQGTRLTVV.